This TCR beta chain derives from a study of human T cells and chemical hapten exposure. TCRdb passed the RACE reads through MiXCR, listing each CDR3 protein once. The sample holds roughly 52,000 distinct CDR3 sequences, approximately 11% seen once. Time point specified: patch test 1, 2 weeks after DPC sensitization. Treatment denoted: therapeutic diphenylcyclopropenone sensitization with weekly scalp DPC. Unfractionated whole blood served as the source for total RNA extraction. This clonotype occurred many times. The sample here was whole blood, taken in connection with sensitization to the hapten diphenylcyclopropenone (DPC). The receptor was derived from a woman in her forties with alopecia areata. Some clones in this sample may be carry-over from other donors' samples.

Here the CDR3 reads CASSLGGSTEAFF. The CDR3 coding sequence is TGTGCCAGCAGTTTAGGGGGTTCAACTGAAGCTTTCTTT. The chain combines TRBV28 with TRBJ1-1, with D possibly being TRBD1 (5 bases). The germline V and J ends were trimmed by 2 bases and 5 bases, with 9 bases remaining between them. CDR1 MDHEN and CDR2 SYDVKM come from the germline V gene. This CDR3 spans 13 amino acids. Filled out from reference TRBV28 and TRBJ1-1, the complete variable domain reads DVKVTQSSRYLVKRTGEKVFLECVQDMDHENMFWYRQDPGLGLRLIYFSYDVKMKEKGDIPEGYSVSREKKERFSLILESASTNQTSMYLCASSLGGSTEAFFGQGTRLTVV.